The 26 T cell receptor beta chains below were found in one sample sequenced in a study of blood T cell repertoires in COVID-19. Data came from immunoSEQ multiplex PCR; TCRdb stores just in-frame clones and leaves some out. The table records under 350,000 clones, about 90% of them present only once. Sequenced: PBMCs or T cells enriched from blood (not recorded which). The receptors were gathered from a woman aged 55-70 years who had recovered from COVID-19.

The V call is TRBV6-5, the J call TRBJ2-7; D might be TRBD2 (6 bases). V was trimmed by 3 bases and J by 3 bases, leaving 9 bases between them. Germline CDR1 reads MNHEY; CDR2 reads SVGAGI. The length of the CDR3 is 13 residues. The chain's CDR3 is CASSYLGGYEQYF. CDR3 DNA: TGTGCCAGCAGTTATCTGGGGGGCTACGAGCAGTACTTC.

The chain employs TRBV24-1 and TRBJ2-1, with a possible D match to TRBD2 (6 bases). Germline lookup yields CDR1 KGHDR and CDR2 SFDVKD. CDR3 length: 14 residues. V was trimmed by 4 bases and J by 10 bases, leaving 16 bases between them. This chain's CDR3 is CATSDPGLLNEQFF. As DNA, the CDR3 is TGTGCCACCAGTGACCCGGGACTTCTTAACGAGCAGTTCTTC.

The V call is TRBV5-1, the J call TRBJ1-3; the D is unclear. V lost 4 bases and J 3 bases, leaving 8 bases between the germline ends. CDR1 and CDR2 (germline): SGHRS, YFSETQ. CDR3 size: 13 residues. CDR3 nucleotides: TGCGCCAGCAGCCCCCCGCGTGGAAACACCATATATTTT. Residues: CASSPPRGNTIYF.

V and J are TRBV2 and TRBJ1-5; the D gene is possibly TRBD1 (5 bases). Germline loops: CDR1 SNHLY, CDR2 FYNNEI. The CDR3 is made up of 18 amino acids. Deletions cut 2 bases from V and 5 bases from J, with 22 bases between. The CDR3 nucleotides read TGTGCCAGCAGTGAATTTGGGGGGTGGGTTGGTAGGGATCAGCCCCAGCATTTT. It is translated as CASSEFGGWVGRDQPQHF.

This clone was observed a single time. The rearrangement links TRBV7-2 to TRBJ2-1; D is perhaps TRBD2 (6 bases). Trimming removed 5 bases at V and 10 bases at J, with 27 bases between. The CDR3 extends over 17 amino acids. In germline, CDR1 is SGHTA, CDR2 FQGNSA. The CDR3 sequence: CASSPRAGGTHSREQFF. The CDR3 coding sequence is TGTGCCAGCAGCCCGCGGGCTGGGGGGACCCACTCCCGGGAGCAGTTCTTC.

The chain couples TRBV28 to TRBJ2-2, with 7 positions matching TRBD2. CDR3 length equals 16 residues. Germline values: CDR1 MDHEN, CDR2 SYDVKM. The junction had 13 bases not matched to a gene; V was cut back by 8 bases and J by 4 bases. CDR3 in DNA: TGTGCCAGCTCTTCTTGGGCGGGAGATATCACCGGGGAGCTGTTTTTT. Translating gives CASSSWAGDITGELFF.

The V call is TRBV11-2, the J call TRBJ1-6; D not resolved. This CDR3 contains 13 residues. Per germline, CDR1 SGHAT and CDR2 FQNNGV. Trimming removed 5 bases from V and 8 bases from J, with 10 bases in between. The CDR3 nucleotides are TGTGCCAGCAGCCCTTCCCGTGATTCACCCCTCCACTTT. As protein: CASSPSRDSPLHF.

V gene TRBV28 combines with J gene TRBJ2-5, with TRBD2 matching over 9 bases. J gave up 5 bases and V 2 bases, and 6 bases lay outside the gene matches. The CDR3 is 15 amino acids. CDR1 is MDHEN, CDR2 SYDVKM, per germline. The CDR3 region is CASSLRRGGLETQYF. The CDR3 nucleotides are TGTGCCAGCAGTTTACGGCGGGGGGGCCTCGAGACCCAGTACTTC. The variable domain in full, completed from reference TRBV28 and TRBJ2-5, reads DVKVTQSSRYLVKRTGEKVFLECVQDMDHENMFWYRQDPGLGLRLIYFSYDVKMKEKGDIPEGYSVSREKKERFSLILESASTNQTSMYLCASSLRRGGLETQYFGPGTRLLVL.

The CDR3 nucleotides are TGTGCCAGCAGTGAATTCGGGATACGCGCCCGAGCTTTCTTT. Residues: CASSEFGIRARAFF. V and J are TRBV2 and TRBJ1-1, with D hard to call. V lost 2 bases to trimming and J lost 10 bases, with 17 bases between them. The CDR3 runs to 14 residues. Germline-derived CDR1 and CDR2 are SNHLY and FYNNEI.

The chain carries TRBV3-1 (or the pseudogene TRBV3-2) and TRBJ2-2, with TRBD2 matching over 13 bases. V trimming: 8 bases; J trimming: 0 bases; junction bases outside the gene matches: 6. CDR1 is LGHDT and CDR2 is YNNKEL in the germline V gene (reference sequence). This CDR3 region has 17 residues. CDR3 nucleotides: TGTGCCAGCCTCCAAGGACTAGCGGGGGCGAACACCGGGGAGCTGTTTTTT. Translating it yields CASLQGLAGANTGELFF.

The chain joins TRBV9 to TRBJ2-5, with TRBD2 matching over 12 bases. This CDR3 spans 18 amino acids. V shed 4 bases, J shed 5 bases, and the junction held 15 bases outside the gene matches. Germline values: CDR1 SGDLS, CDR2 YYNGEE. CDR3 sequence reads: CASSSRPSSGGAMETQYF. The CDR3 DNA reads as TGTGCCAGCAGCTCCCGACCCTCTAGCGGGGGGGCTATGGAGACCCAGTACTTC.

This clone was detected a few times. The rearrangement uses TRBV5-6 and TRBJ1-4; tentatively, D is TRBD1 (5 bases). The germline V and J ends were trimmed by 4 bases and 3 bases, with 13 bases remaining between them. Looked up from germline, CDR1 is SGHDT and CDR2 is YYEEEE. This CDR3 has 15 amino acids. The CDR3: CASSLLRQSNEKLFF. CDR3 DNA sequence: TGTGCCAGCAGCCTGCTGCGACAGTCTAATGAAAAACTGTTTTTT. Filled out from reference TRBV5-6 and TRBJ1-4, the complete variable domain reads DAGVTQSPTHLIKTRGQQVTLRCSPKSGHDTVSWYQQALGQGPQFIFQYYEEEERQRGNFPDRFSGHQFPNYSSELNVNALLLGDSALYLCASSLLRQSNEKLFFGSGTQLSVL.

The V call is TRBV4-1, the J call TRBJ2-1; the match to TRBD2 covers 7 bases. J gave up 1 base and V 4 bases, and 4 bases lay outside the gene matches. This CDR3 is built from 15 residues. Germline CDR1 MGHRA, CDR2 YSYEKL. This CDR3 is CASSLLAESYNEQFF. Here the CDR3 DNA reads TGCGCCAGCAGCCTTCTAGCGGAGTCCTACAATGAGCAGTTCTTC.

The genes are TRBV24-1 and TRBJ1-1; maybe TRBD1 (5 bases). Germline CDR1 KGHDR, CDR2 SFDVKD. V was shortened by 5 bases and J by 3 bases, with 9 bases between the two germline ends. This CDR3 has 13 amino acids. Written as DNA, the CDR3 is TGTGCCACCAGTGTAGGGGTTGACACTGAAGCTTTCTTT. It encodes CATSVGVDTEAFF.

The chain is built from TRBV9 and TRBJ1-1; 7 bases are a match to TRBD1. In germline, CDR1 is SGDLS, CDR2 YYNGEE. This CDR3 region has 15 residues. The ends lost 0 bases at V and 7 bases at J; junction bases unmatched: 9. CDR3: CASSVVETGPNEAFF. The CDR3 DNA reads as TGTGCCAGCAGCGTAGTGGAGACAGGGCCAAATGAAGCTTTCTTT.

The V and J genes are TRBV3-1 (or the pseudogene TRBV3-2) and TRBJ2-1; D possibly corresponds to TRBD1 (5 bases). Germline V gene sequence: CDR1 LGHDT, CDR2 YNNKEL (reference sequence). Trimming shortened V by 4 bases and J by 8 bases, and 18 bases separated the two germline ends. CDR3 length: 15 amino acids. The CDR3: CASSRRVRGTDEQFF. The CDR3 nucleotides read TGTGCCAGCAGCCGCAGGGTTCGCGGCACTGATGAGCAGTTCTTC.

The chain carries TRBV5-6 and TRBJ1-4; no clear D gene. Germline V lookup: CDR1 SGHDT, CDR2 YYEEEE. This CDR3 has 11 amino acids. V was clipped by 4 bases and J by 7 bases, with 5 bases between them. CDR3 sequence: CASSLTEKLFF. For the CDR3, the DNA is TGTGCCAGCAGCCTAACTGAAAAACTGTTTTTT.

This clone showed up just a few times. The genes are TRBV29-1 and TRBJ1-1; TRBD1 agrees at 9 bases. Germline values: CDR1 SQVTM, CDR2 ANQGSEA. The CDR3 is 13 residues long. The ends lost 3 bases at V and 8 bases at J; junction bases unmatched: 7. The CDR3 spells CSVEWGQGGEAFF. Here the CDR3 DNA reads TGCAGCGTTGAGTGGGGACAGGGCGGCGAAGCTTTCTTT.

This clone was seen just once. The chain combines TRBV28 with TRBJ1-4; 10 nucleotides agree with TRBD1. There are 15 residues in the CDR3. V trimming: 7 bases; J trimming: 7 bases; junction bases outside the gene matches: 9. The germline CDR1 and CDR2 sequences are MDHEN and SYDVKM. CDR3 DNA sequence: TGTGCCAGCACCACCGGGGGGACAGGGGTTGAAAAACTGTTTTTT. Protein product: CASTTGGTGVEKLFF.

The chain couples TRBV9 to TRBJ1-2, with D tentatively TRBD1 (5 bases). Trimming removed 0 bases at V and 2 bases at J, with 8 bases between. Germline assignment: CDR1 SGDLS and CDR2 YYNGEE. The CDR3 has 14 amino acids. This CDR3 reads CASSVATGNYGYTF. Here the CDR3 DNA reads TGTGCCAGCAGCGTAGCTACAGGAAACTATGGCTACACCTTC.

This clone was recorded once. The rearrangement links TRBV28 to TRBJ2-3, with D perhaps TRBD1 (6 bases). Germline CDR1 reads MDHEN; CDR2 reads SYDVKM. V lost 6 bases to trimming and J lost 14 bases, with 15 bases between them. This CDR3 is 11 amino acids long. CDR3 coding DNA: TGTGCCAGCAGGAACAGGGCGTCTCTGTATTTT. This sequence encodes CASRNRASLYF.

The chain couples TRBV12-3 or TRBV12-4 to TRBJ2-5, with no clear D. This CDR3 spans 12 amino acids. V was shortened by 5 bases and J by 1 base, with 5 bases between the two germline ends. The CDR3 is CASSRVQETQYF. In DNA, the CDR3 is TGTGCCAGCAGTCGGGTCCAAGAGACCCAGTACTTC.

This clone is a singleton in its sample. This CDR3 is also generated by other DNA sequences in the sample. The chain couples TRBV18 to TRBJ2-7; 8 bases are a match to TRBD1. CDR1 is KGHSH and CDR2 is LQKENI in the germline V gene. V gave up 6 bases and J gave up 2 bases; unmatched junction bases: 6. This CDR3 is 14 amino acids long. As DNA, the CDR3 is TGTGCCAGCTCCCTCGGACAGGGACCCTACGAGCAGTACTTC. Its translation is CASSLGQGPYEQYF.

This clone was detected only once. The rearrangement joins TRBV11-3 to TRBJ1-2; D gene uncertain. This CDR3 is built from 16 residues. From germline, CDR1 is SGHNT and CDR2 YENEEA. The V end was cut by 5 bases, the J end by 5 bases, with 21 bases between. DNA of the CDR3: TGTGCCAGCAGCATCACCGACGGCGCGGGGTCGTATGGCTACACCTTC. Its translation is CASSITDGAGSYGYTF.

The chain joins TRBV4-1 to TRBJ2-1; a weak D match, TRBD2 (5 bases). Germline-derived CDR1 and CDR2 are MGHRA and YSYEKL. Trimming cost V 2 bases and J 9 bases, with 11 bases left between them. The CDR3 spans 13 residues. The CDR3 coding sequence is TGCGCCAGCAGCCAACGGACCAGCGGTGAGCAGTTCTTC. Translation gives CASSQRTSGEQFF.

The chain carries TRBV29-1 and TRBJ2-3; TRBD2 aligns across 11 bases. CDR3 length equals 14 residues. Looked up from germline, CDR1 is SQVTM and CDR2 is ANQGSEA. V dropped 6 bases and J dropped 2; count of bases not matched to a gene: 4. The CDR3 is CSVLAGGLTDTQYF. Written as DNA, the CDR3 is TGCAGCGTCCTAGCGGGAGGCCTCACAGATACGCAGTATTTT.